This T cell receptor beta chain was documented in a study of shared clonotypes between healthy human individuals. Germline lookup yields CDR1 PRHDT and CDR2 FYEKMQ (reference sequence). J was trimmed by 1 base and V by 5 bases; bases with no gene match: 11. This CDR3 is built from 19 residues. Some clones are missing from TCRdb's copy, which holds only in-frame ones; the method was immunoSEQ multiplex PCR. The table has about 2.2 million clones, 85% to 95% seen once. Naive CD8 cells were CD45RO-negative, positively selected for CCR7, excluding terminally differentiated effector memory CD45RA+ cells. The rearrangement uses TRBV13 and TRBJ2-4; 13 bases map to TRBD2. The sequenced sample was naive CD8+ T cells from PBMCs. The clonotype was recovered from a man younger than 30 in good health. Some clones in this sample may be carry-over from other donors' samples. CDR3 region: CASSPTSGRAEVAKNIQYF. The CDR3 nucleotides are TGTGCCAGCAGCCCAACTAGCGGGAGGGCCGAGGTTGCCAAAAACATTCAGTACTTC.